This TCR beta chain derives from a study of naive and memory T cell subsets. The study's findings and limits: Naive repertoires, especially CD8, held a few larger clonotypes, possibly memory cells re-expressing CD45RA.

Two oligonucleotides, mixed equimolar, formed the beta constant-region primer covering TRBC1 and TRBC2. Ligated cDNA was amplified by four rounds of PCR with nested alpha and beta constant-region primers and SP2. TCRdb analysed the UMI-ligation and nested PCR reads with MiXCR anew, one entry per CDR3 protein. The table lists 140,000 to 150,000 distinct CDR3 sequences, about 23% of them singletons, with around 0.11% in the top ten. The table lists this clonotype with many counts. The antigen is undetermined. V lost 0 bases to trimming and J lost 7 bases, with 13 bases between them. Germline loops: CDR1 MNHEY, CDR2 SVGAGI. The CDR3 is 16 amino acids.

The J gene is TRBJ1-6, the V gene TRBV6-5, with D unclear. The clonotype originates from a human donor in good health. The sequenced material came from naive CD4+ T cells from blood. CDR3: CASSYSRLANNSPLHF. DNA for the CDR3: TGTGCCAGCAGTTACTCGCGACTAGCAAACAATTCACCCCTCCACTTT.